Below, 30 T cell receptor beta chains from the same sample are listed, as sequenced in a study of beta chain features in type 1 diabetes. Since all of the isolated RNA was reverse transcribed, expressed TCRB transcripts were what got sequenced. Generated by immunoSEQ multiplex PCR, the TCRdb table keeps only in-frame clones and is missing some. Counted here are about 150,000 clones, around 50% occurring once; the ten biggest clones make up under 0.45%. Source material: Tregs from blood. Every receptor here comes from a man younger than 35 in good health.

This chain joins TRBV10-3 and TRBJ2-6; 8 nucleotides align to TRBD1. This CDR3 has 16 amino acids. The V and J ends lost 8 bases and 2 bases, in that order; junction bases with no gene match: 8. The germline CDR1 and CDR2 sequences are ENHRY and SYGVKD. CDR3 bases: TGTGCCATCGCGAAGACAGGGGTACCTGGGGCCAACGTCCTGACTTTC. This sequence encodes CAIAKTGVPGANVLTF.

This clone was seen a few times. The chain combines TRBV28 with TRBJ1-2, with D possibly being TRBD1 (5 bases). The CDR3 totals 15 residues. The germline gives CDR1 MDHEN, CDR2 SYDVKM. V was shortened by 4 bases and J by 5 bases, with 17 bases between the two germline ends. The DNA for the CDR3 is TGTGCCAGCAGTTACCCGACGAAGGGGCTGTATGGCTACACCTTC. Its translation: CASSYPTKGLYGYTF.

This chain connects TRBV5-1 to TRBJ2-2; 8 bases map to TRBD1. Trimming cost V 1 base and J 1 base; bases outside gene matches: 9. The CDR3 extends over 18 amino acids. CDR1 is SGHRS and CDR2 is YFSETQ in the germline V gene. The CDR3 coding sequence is TGCGCCAGCAGCTTGTTTTCCCGTGGGACAGGGAACACCGGGGAGCTGTTTTTT. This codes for CASSLFSRGTGNTGELFF. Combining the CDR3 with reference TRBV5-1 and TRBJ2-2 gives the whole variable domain KAGVTQTPRYLIKTRGQQVTLSCSPISGHRSVSWYQQTPGQGLQFLFEYFSETQRNKGNFPGRFSGRQFSNSRSEMNVSTLELGDSALYLCASSLFSRGTGNTGELFFGEGSRLTVL.

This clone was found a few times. The CDR3 bases are TGTGCCAGCTCTAAAAAGGAGGGACTCCAAACAGATACGCAGTATTTT. The encoded protein is CASSKKEGLQTDTQYF. The chain joins TRBV18 to TRBJ2-3; the D gene is possibly TRBD2 (6 bases). V lost 6 bases and J 3 bases, leaving 19 bases between the germline ends. This CDR3 is built from 16 residues. Looked up from germline, CDR1 is KGHSH and CDR2 is LQKENI.

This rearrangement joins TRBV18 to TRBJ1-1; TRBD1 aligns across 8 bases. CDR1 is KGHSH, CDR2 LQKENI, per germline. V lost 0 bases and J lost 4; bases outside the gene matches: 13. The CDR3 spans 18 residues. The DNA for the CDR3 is TGTGCCAGCTCACCACCGATGATTCAGTCAGGGGGCCTCACTGAAGCTTTCTTT. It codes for CASSPPMIQSGGLTEAFF.

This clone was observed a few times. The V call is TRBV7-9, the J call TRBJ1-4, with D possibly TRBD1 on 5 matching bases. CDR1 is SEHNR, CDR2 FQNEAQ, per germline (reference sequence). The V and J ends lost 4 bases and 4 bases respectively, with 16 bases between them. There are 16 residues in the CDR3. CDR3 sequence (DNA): TGTGCCAGCAGCTCTACCCGGGGGAGTGATAATGAAAAACTGTTTTTT. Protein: CASSSTRGSDNEKLFF.

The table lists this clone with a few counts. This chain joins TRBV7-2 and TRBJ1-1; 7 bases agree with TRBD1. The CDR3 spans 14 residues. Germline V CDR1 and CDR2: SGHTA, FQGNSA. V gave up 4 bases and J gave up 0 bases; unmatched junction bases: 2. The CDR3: CASSYRGLNTEAFF. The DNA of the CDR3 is TGTGCCAGCAGCTACAGGGGATTGAACACTGAAGCTTTCTTT.

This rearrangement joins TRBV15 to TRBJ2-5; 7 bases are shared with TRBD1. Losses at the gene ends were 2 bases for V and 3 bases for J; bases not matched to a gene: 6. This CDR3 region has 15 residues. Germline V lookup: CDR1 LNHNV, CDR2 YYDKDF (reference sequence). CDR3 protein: CATSRFRGTEETQYF. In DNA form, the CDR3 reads TGTGCCACCAGCAGATTCAGGGGGACAGAAGAGACCCAGTACTTC.

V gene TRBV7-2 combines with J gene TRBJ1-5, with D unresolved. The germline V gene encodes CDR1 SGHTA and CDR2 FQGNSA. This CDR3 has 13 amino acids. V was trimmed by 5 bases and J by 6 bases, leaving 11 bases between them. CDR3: CASSNREGQPQHF. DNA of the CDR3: TGTGCCAGCAGCAATCGGGAAGGTCAGCCCCAGCATTTT.

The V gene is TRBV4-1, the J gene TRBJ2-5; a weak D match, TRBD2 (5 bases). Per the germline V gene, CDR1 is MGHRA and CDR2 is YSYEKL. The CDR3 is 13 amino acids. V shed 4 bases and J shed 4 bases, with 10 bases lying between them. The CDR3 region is CASSLVEGETQYF. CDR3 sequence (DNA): TGCGCCAGCAGCCTTGTCGAGGGAGAGACCCAGTACTTC.

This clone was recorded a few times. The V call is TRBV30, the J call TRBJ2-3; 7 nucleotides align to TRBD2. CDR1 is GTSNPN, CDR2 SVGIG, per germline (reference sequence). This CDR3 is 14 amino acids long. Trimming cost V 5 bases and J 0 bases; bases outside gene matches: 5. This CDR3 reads CAWESGASTDTQYF. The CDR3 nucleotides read TGTGCCTGGGAAAGCGGGGCCAGCACAGATACGCAGTATTTT.

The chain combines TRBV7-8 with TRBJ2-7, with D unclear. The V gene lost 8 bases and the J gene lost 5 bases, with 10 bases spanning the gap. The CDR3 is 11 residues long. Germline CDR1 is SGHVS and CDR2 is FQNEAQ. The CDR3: CASGRRDEQYF. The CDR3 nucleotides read TGTGCCAGCGGCCGTCGGGACGAGCAGTACTTC.

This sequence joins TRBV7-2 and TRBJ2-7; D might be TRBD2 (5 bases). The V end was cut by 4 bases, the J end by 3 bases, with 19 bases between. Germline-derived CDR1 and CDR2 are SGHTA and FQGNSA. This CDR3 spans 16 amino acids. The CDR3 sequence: CASSSSRQDGDYEQYF. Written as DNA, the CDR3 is TGTGCCAGCAGCTCCTCCCGGCAAGACGGGGACTACGAGCAGTACTTC.

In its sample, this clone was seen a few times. The chain's CDR3 is CASSWGTLATEAFF. The CDR3 DNA sequence: TGCGCCAGCAGCTGGGGGACACTCGCGACTGAAGCTTTCTTT. The chain combines TRBV5-1 with TRBJ1-1, with a tentative D call TRBD1 (6 bases). Trimming removed 3 bases at V and 5 bases at J, with 14 bases between. This CDR3 has 14 residues. Germline V CDR1 and CDR2: SGHRS, YFSETQ.

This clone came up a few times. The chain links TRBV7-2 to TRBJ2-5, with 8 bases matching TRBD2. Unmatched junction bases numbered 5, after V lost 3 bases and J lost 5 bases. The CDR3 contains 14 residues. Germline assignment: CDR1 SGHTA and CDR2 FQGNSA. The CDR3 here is CASSFRGRTETQYF. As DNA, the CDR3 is TGTGCCAGCAGCTTCCGCGGGAGGACGGAGACCCAGTACTTC.

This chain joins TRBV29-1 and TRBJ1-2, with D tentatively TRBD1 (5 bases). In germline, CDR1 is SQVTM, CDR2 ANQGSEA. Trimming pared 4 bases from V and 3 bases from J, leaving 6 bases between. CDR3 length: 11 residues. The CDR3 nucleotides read TGCAGCGTTGCCAGGGACTATGGCTACACCTTC. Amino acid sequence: CSVARDYGYTF.

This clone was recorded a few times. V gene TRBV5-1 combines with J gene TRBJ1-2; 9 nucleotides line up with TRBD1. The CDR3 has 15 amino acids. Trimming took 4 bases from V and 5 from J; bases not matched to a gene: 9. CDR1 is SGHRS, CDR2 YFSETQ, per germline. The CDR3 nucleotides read TGCGCCAGCAGCCTGGCGGGACAGGGAGGGTATGGCTACACCTTC. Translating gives CASSLAGQGGYGYTF.

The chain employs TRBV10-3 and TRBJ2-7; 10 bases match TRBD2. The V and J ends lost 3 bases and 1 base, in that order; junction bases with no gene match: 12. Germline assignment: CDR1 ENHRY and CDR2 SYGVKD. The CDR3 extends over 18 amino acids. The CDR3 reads CAISDHPGLAALSYEQYF. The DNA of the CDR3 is TGTGCCATCAGTGACCACCCCGGACTAGCGGCCTTGTCCTACGAGCAGTACTTC.

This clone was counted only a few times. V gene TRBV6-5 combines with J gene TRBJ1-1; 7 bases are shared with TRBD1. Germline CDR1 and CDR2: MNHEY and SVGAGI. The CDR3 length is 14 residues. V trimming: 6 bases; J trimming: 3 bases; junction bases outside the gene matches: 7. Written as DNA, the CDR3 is TGTGCCAGCAGATACAGGGGAAGTGACACTGAAGCTTTCTTT. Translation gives CASRYRGSDTEAFF.

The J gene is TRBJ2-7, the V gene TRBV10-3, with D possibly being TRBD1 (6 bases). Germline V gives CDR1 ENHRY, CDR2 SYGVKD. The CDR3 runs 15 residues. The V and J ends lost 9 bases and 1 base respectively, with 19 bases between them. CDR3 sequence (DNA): TGTGCCATTAGAGATAACAGGGACCCATCCTACGAGCAGTACTTC. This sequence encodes CAIRDNRDPSYEQYF.

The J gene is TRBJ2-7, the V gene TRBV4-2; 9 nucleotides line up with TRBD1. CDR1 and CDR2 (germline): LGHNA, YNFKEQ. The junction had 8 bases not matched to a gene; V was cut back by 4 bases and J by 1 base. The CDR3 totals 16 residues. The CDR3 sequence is CASSRDPGTGSYEQYF. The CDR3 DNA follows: TGTGCCAGCAGCCGAGATCCCGGGACAGGGTCCTACGAGCAGTACTTC.

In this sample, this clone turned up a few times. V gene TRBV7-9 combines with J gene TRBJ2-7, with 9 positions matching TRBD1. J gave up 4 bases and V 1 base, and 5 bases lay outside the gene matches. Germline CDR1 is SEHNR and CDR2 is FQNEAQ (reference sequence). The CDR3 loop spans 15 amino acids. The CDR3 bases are TGTGCCAGCAGCTTAGAGGACAGGGGTCTGTACGAGCAGTACTTC. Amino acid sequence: CASSLEDRGLYEQYF. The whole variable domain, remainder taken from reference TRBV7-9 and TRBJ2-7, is DTGVSQNPRHKITKRGQNVTFRCDPISEHNRLYWYRQTLGQGPEFLTYFQNEAQLEKSRLLSDRFSAERPKGSFSTLEIQRTEQGDSAMYLCASSLEDRGLYEQYFGPGTRLTVT.

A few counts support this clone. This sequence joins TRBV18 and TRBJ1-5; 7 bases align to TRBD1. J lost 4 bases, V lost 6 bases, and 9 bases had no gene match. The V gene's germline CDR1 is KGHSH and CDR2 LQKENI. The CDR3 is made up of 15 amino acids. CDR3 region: CASSQQWDSNQPQHF. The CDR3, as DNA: TGTGCCAGCTCGCAGCAATGGGACAGTAATCAGCCCCAGCATTTT.

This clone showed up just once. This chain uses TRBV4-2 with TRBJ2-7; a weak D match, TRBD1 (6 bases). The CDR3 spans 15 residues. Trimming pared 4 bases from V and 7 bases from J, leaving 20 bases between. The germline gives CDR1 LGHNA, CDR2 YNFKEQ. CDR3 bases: TGTGCCAGCAGCCGGGCCGGGGTAGAGGGGGTTGAGCAGTACTTC. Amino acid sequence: CASSRAGVEGVEQYF.

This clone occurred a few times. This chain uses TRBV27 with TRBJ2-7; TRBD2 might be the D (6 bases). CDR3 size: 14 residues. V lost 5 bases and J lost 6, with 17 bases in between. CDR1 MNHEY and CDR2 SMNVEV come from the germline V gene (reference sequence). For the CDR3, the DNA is TGTGCCAGCAGTCCCCATTCTAGCGCTCTCGAGCAGTACTTC. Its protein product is CASSPHSSALEQYF.

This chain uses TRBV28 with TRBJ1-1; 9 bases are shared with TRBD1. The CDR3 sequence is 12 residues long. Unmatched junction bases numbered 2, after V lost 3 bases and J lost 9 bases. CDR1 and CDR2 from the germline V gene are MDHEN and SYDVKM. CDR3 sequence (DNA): TGTGCCAGCAGTTTCGGGACAGGGAAAGCTTTCTTT. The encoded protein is CASSFGTGKAFF.

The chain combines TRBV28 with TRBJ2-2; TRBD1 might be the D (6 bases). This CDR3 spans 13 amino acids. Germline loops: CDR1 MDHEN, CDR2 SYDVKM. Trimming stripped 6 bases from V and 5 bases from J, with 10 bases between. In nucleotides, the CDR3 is TGTGCCAGCAGCACCACAGGGACCGGGGAGCTGTTTTTT. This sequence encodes CASSTTGTGELFF.

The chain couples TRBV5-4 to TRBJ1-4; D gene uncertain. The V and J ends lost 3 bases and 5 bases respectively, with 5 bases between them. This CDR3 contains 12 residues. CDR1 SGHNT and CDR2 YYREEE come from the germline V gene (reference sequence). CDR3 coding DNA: TGTGCCAGCAGCTCTCCGAATGAAAAACTGTTTTTT. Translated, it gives CASSSPNEKLFF.

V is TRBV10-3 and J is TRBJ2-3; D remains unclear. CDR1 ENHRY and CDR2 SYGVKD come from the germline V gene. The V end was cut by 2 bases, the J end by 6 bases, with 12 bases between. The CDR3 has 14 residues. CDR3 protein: CAISEPRSADTQYF. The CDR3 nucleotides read TGTGCCATCAGTGAGCCAAGATCAGCGGATACGCAGTATTTT.

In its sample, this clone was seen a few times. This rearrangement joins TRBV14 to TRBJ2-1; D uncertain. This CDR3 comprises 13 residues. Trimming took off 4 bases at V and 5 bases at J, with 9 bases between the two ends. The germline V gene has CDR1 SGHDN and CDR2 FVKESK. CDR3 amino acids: CASSPGSHNEQFF. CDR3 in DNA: TGTGCCAGCAGCCCCGGGTCCCACAATGAGCAGTTCTTC.